This is a list of T cell receptor beta chains from one sample in a study of vaccination effects on CD4 cells after COVID-19. Their target antigens are unknown. Profiled with immunoSEQ multiplex PCR; TCRdb holds only in-frame clones, not every one. Among 25,000 to 30,000 clones listed, roughly 80% were seen once. Sequencing used CD4+ T cells from PBMCs cultured with HCoV-229E spike peptides, obtained after COVID-19 vaccination. These receptors were collected from a human donor who received a COVID-19 vaccine. CDR3s include the opening cysteine and the closing phenylalanine or tryptophan. D genes are given only for firm matches. Rows give clone size only sometimes, using once, few, many, or a class for an expanded clone.

CDR3 DNA,CDR3 protein,J gene,D gene,V gene,clone size,CDR3 length
TGTGCCAGTAGTACAGCGACAGGGAGTGAAGCTTTCTTT,CASSTATGSEAFF,TRBJ1-1,TRBD1,TRBV19,.,13
TGTGCCAGCAGCGGGTCTAGCACTGCCTACGAGCAGTACTTC,CASSGSSTAYEQYF,TRBJ2-7,.,TRBV7-6,few,14
TGTGCCAGTAGTAGGACAGGGACTGGGGCCAACGTCCTGACTTTC,CASSRTGTGANVLTF,TRBJ2-6,TRBD1,TRBV19,.,15
TGTGCCAGCAGCTTGGGACATCTGCAGGCCAACGTCCTGACTTTC,CASSLGHLQANVLTF,TRBJ2-6,.,TRBV11-2,.,15
TGTGCCAGCAGCGCCTACTCTGGAAACACCATATATTTT,CASSAYSGNTIYF,TRBJ1-3,.,TRBV11-2,.,13
TGTGCCAGCAGCCAAAAGGGTTTGGGTAATGAAAAACTGTTTTTT,CASSQKGLGNEKLFF,TRBJ1-4,.,TRBV28,.,15
TGTGCCAGCAGTACAAACAGCGGGAGTAGGACAGATACGCAGTATTTT,CASSTNSGSRTDTQYF,TRBJ2-3,TRBD2,TRBV28,.,16
TGTGCCAGCAGCTTGCGTCGTTTCGGAGTGGGACCCACAGATACGCAGTATTTT,CASSLRRFGVGPTDTQYF,TRBJ2-3,.,TRBV7-8,.,18
TGTGCCAGCAGCTTAGTCGACCCGGGACTGGCATACAATGAGCAGTTCTTC,CASSLVDPGLAYNEQFF,TRBJ2-1,.,TRBV7-9,.,17
TGTGCCAGCCAACCTAGCGGGGGGGCCAATGAGCAGTTCTTC,CASQPSGGANEQFF,TRBJ2-1,TRBD2,TRBV6-5,.,14
TGTGCCAGCAGCCCAGGGGCCCGGGGAGCGAACACTGAAGCTTTCTTT,CASSPGARGANTEAFF,TRBJ1-1,.,TRBV7-9,.,16
TGCGCCAGCAGCCCTATAGCGGGAGGGCCAACAGATACGCAGTATTTT,CASSPIAGGPTDTQYF,TRBJ2-3,TRBD2,TRBV5-1,.,16
TGTGCCAGCAGCCCCCCCGGGGGGGAAGATGAGCAGTTCTTC,CASSPPGGEDEQFF,TRBJ2-1,TRBD2,TRBV11-3,.,14
TGTGCCAGCAGCTCCGGGCGGAGGACCTACGAGCAGTACTTC,CASSSGRRTYEQYF,TRBJ2-7,.,TRBV13,.,14
TGTGCCAGCGAGAGCTCTGGGGCCAACGTCCTGACTTTC,CASESSGANVLTF,TRBJ2-6,.,TRBV2,.,13
TGTGCCAGCAGCTTTGAACAGGGAATGGGGCAGTTCTTC,CASSFEQGMGQFF,TRBJ2-1,.,TRBV7-2,.,13
TGTGCCAGCAGTGAACGAGGACAGTATAGCAATCAGCCCCAGCATTTT,CASSERGQYSNQPQHF,TRBJ1-5,.,TRBV2,.,16
TGTGCCAGCAGCGCCCTAGCGCAAAAATACAATGAGCAGTTCTTC,CASSALAQKYNEQFF,TRBJ2-1,.,TRBV9,.,15
TGTGCCAGCAGCCGACAGGACGGCTACGAGCAGTACTTC,CASSRQDGYEQYF,TRBJ2-7,.,TRBV6-5,.,13
TGCGCCAGCAGCTTGACGGGACAGGGTGCCAATGAGCAGTTCTTC,CASSLTGQGANEQFF,TRBJ2-1,TRBD1,TRBV5-1,.,15
TGTGCCAGCAGCTTGGGGGGGACTAGCGGGGGCGTGGAGCTGTTTTTT,CASSLGGTSGGVELFF,TRBJ2-2,TRBD2,TRBV5-5,.,16
TGTGCCAGCTCACCATTCCAGGGGGCTCAAAATGAGCAGTTCTTC,CASSPFQGAQNEQFF,TRBJ2-1,TRBD1,TRBV18,.,15
TGTGCCAGCAGTCCCGACTTTGGCGGGGGCCCCTACGAGCAGTACTTC,CASSPDFGGGPYEQYF,TRBJ2-7,.,TRBV28,.,16
TGTGCCAGCAGTTTACCGGGGAATCAGCCCCAGCATTTT,CASSLPGNQPQHF,TRBJ1-5,.,TRBV28,few,13
TGTGCCATCACGGCCTCTAGCACAGATACGCAGTATTTT,CAITASSTDTQYF,TRBJ2-3,.,TRBV10-3,.,13